The next 19 T cell receptor beta chains were all read from a single sample in a study of regulatory T cells in long-lasting Graves disease. The time point was: newly diagnosed GD, antithyroid drugs for less than 3 months. PBMCs provided the RNA from which the TCR library was made. Construction of TCR beta libraries relied on iRepertoire HTBI primers and on Arm-PCR targeting CDR3 regions. TCRdb re-analysed the multiplex PCR reads in MiXCR, keeping a single row per CDR3 protein. The sample includes about 620,000 distinct CDR3 sequences, around 15% of them seen just once. A further study also used this sample, focusing on T cells in Graves' hyperthyroidism and ophthalmopathy.

The sequenced sample was peripheral blood mononuclear cells (PBMCs), obtained at new diagnosis, from a patient treated with antithyroid drugs. The receptors were sampled from a woman under 40 with Graves disease.

This clonotype has ten or more counts. The chain combines TRBV28 with TRBJ1-2; no reliable D call. Germline CDR1 MDHEN, CDR2 SYDVKM. Deletions cut 6 bases from V and 5 bases from J, with 22 bases between. CDR3 size: 16 residues. CDR3 DNA: TGTGCCAGCAGCACCGGACCGACACCATTGGATTATGGCTACACCTTC. Translation: CASSTGPTPLDYGYTF.

V gene TRBV7-9 combines with J gene TRBJ2-5; possible D gene TRBD1, 6 bases. This CDR3 is 19 amino acids long. Looked up from germline, CDR1 is SEHNR and CDR2 is FQNEAQ (reference sequence). V shed 1 base and J shed 0 bases, with 21 bases lying between them. CDR3 amino acids: CASSLVNGTTRLHQETQYF. Written as DNA, the CDR3 is TGTGCCAGCAGCTTAGTAAACGGGACAACCCGACTTCACCAAGAGACCCAGTACTTC. Variable domain in full (rest from reference TRBV7-9 and TRBJ2-5): DTGVSQNPRHKITKRGQNVTFRCDPISEHNRLYWYRQTLGQGPEFLTYFQNEAQLEKSRLLSDRFSAERPKGSFSTLEIQRTEQGDSAMYLCASSLVNGTTRLHQETQYFGPGTRLLVL.

This clonotype was found a few times. The V gene is TRBV27, the J gene TRBJ2-7, with D uncertain. Germline CDR1 and CDR2: MNHEY and SMNVEV (reference sequence). Trimming shortened V by 6 bases and J by 5 bases, and 8 bases separated the two germline ends. The CDR3 is 11 amino acids. CDR3 sequence: CASSQKHEQYF. The CDR3 region has the DNA TGTGCCAGCAGCCAGAAGCACGAGCAGTACTTC.

The chain has TRBV10-3 and TRBJ1-2; tentatively, D is TRBD1 (5 bases). Germline CDR1 is ENHRY and CDR2 is SYGVKD. The CDR3 has 15 amino acids. Trimming took 2 bases from V and 4 from J, leaving 14 bases between them. The CDR3 DNA sequence: TGTGCCATCAGTGAGGGACAAAGGCTTTTCTATGGCTACACCTTC. It codes for CAISEGQRLFYGYTF.

J is TRBJ2-5 and V is TRBV2; D ambiguous. Germline loops: CDR1 SNHLY, CDR2 FYNNEI. V was pared by 0 bases and J by 5 bases, with 16 bases between. CDR3 length: 16 residues. In DNA form, the CDR3 reads TGTGCCAGCAGTGAAGCAGCGTGGGGAAGGCAGGAGACCCAGTACTTC. Amino acid sequence: CASSEAAWGRQETQYF.

The chain carries TRBV5-5 and TRBJ2-5; a weak D match, TRBD1 (6 bases). Per the germline V gene, CDR1 is SGHKS and CDR2 is YYEKEE (reference sequence). This CDR3 is built from 16 residues. V lost 4 bases, J lost 4 bases, and 20 bases lay in between. CDR3 DNA: TGTGCCAGCAGCCCGGACAGTTATCCCAGTGGAGAGACCCAGTACTTC. It is translated as CASSPDSYPSGETQYF.

This clonotype was found many times. V and J are TRBV29-1 and TRBJ1-2; D may be TRBD1 (5 bases). This CDR3 has 12 residues. V shed 3 bases and J shed 4 bases, with 9 bases lying between them. Looked up from germline, CDR1 is SQVTM and CDR2 is ANQGSEA. The CDR3 loop is CSVDRGTYGYTF. In DNA, the CDR3 is TGCAGCGTTGACAGAGGGACCTATGGCTACACCTTC.

This clonotype came up many times. The J gene is TRBJ1-1, the V gene TRBV6-5, with 7 bases fitting TRBD1. Per the germline V gene, CDR1 is MNHEY and CDR2 is SVGAGI. Unmatched junction bases numbered 1, after V lost 2 bases and J lost 1 base. This CDR3 contains 14 residues. DNA of the CDR3: TGTGCCAGCAGTTACAACAGGGGGAACACTGAAGCTTTCTTT. Its translation: CASSYNRGNTEAFF.

The chain uses TRBV12-3 or TRBV12-4 and TRBJ1-2; perhaps TRBD1 as D (5 bases). Trimming took off 6 bases at V and 2 bases at J, with 10 bases between the two ends. The CDR3 runs 13 residues. The CDR3 DNA is TGTGCCAGCAGGATCGGGGGGAACTATGGCTACACCTTC. It is translated as CASRIGGNYGYTF.

This clonotype was observed at least ten times. This sequence joins TRBV11-2 and TRBJ1-1; 7 bases fit TRBD1. The CDR3 length is 15 residues. CDR1 SGHAT and CDR2 FQNNGV come from the germline V gene. J was trimmed by 5 bases and V by 5 bases; bases with no gene match: 11. The CDR3 here is CASSTNSGGETEAFF. DNA of the CDR3: TGTGCCAGCAGCACCAACTCAGGGGGTGAGACTGAAGCTTTCTTT.

Many counts were recorded for this clonotype. The chain joins TRBV28 to TRBJ2-1; 12 nucleotides align to TRBD2. In germline, CDR1 is MDHEN, CDR2 SYDVKM. CDR3 length: 16 residues. V lost 2 bases, J lost 6 bases, and 5 bases stayed unmatched. DNA of the CDR3: TGTGCCAGCAGTTTAGATCTAGCGGGAGGGGGCAATGAGCAGTTCTTC. It translates to CASSLDLAGGGNEQFF.

V and J are TRBV20-1 and TRBJ2-3; 8 bases are shared with TRBD1. Germline V gene lookup returns CDR1 DFQATT and CDR2 SNEGSKA (reference sequence). The CDR3 totals 14 residues. The junction had 10 bases not matched to a gene; V was cut back by 4 bases and J by 7 bases. The CDR3 loop reads CSAKQGVDRNTQYF. DNA for the CDR3: TGCAGTGCTAAACAGGGGGTGGATCGAAATACGCAGTATTTT.

This clonotype was counted ten times or more. The chain uses TRBV7-8 and TRBJ2-3, with 8 nucleotides matching TRBD2. V lost 2 bases, J lost 5 bases, and 6 bases stayed unmatched. The CDR3 has 15 residues. The germline V gene has CDR1 SGHVS and CDR2 FQNEAQ. The CDR3 here is CASSLTGGPGDTQYF. The CDR3 coding sequence is TGTGCCAGCAGCTTAACGGGAGGGCCTGGAGATACGCAGTATTTT.

This clonotype occurred once. A much larger clone differs by one base, so this may be a read error. The rearrangement links TRBV29-1 to TRBJ2-1; D is tentatively TRBD1 or TRBD2 (5 bases each). Looked up from germline, CDR1 is SQVTM and CDR2 is ANQGSEA. The CDR3 consists of 14 residues. Trimming stripped 2 bases from V and 4 bases from J, with 12 bases between. CDR3 in amino acids: CSVEPGPLYNEQFF. DNA of the CDR3: TGCAGCGTTGAACCGGGACCTCTATACAATGAGCAGTTCTTC.

The table lists this clonotype with many counts. The chain joins TRBV6-1 to TRBJ1-2; no clear D. From germline, CDR1 is MNHNS and CDR2 SASEGT. The CDR3 covers 13 residues. V shed 8 bases and J shed 0 bases, with 10 bases lying between them. The CDR3 DNA follows: TGTGCCAGCGAGGTCATGGCTAACTATGGCTACACCTTC. Amino acids: CASEVMANYGYTF.

This clonotype was seen ten or more times. This chain connects TRBV5-1 to TRBJ1-3; D not resolved. Germline V lookup: CDR1 SGHRS, CDR2 YFSETQ. The V gene lost 4 bases and the J gene lost 0 bases, with 8 bases spanning the gap. The CDR3 sequence is 14 residues long. CDR3 nucleotides: TGCGCCAGCAGCCCTGGTCCCTCTGGAAACACCATATATTTT. This gives the protein CASSPGPSGNTIYF. Complete variable domain (other parts from reference TRBV5-1 and TRBJ1-3): KAGVTQTPRYLIKTRGQQVTLSCSPISGHRSVSWYQQTPGQGLQFLFEYFSETQRNKGNFPGRFSGRQFSNSRSEMNVSTLELGDSALYLCASSPGPSGNTIYFGEGSWLTVV.

This clonotype was seen a few times. The CDR3 does not end in the conserved phenylalanine or tryptophan, so this is likely a read error. The chain is built from TRBV11-2 and TRBJ2-7, with D tentatively TRBD1 (6 bases). CDR1 and CDR2 (germline): SGHAT, FQNNGV. Deletions cut 4 bases from V and 6 bases from J, with 25 bases between. The CDR3 is made up of 17 amino acids. CDR3 nucleotide sequence: TGTGCCAGCAGCTCCATACGAGAGACAGGTGTAGGTCTCGAGCAGTACCTC. It yields the protein CASSSIRETGVGLEQYL.

This rearrangement joins TRBV20-1 to TRBJ2-7; 12 bases line up with TRBD2. The CDR3 is made up of 17 amino acids. V was pared by 5 bases and J by 4 bases, with 15 bases of the junction left unmatched. Germline CDR1 DFQATT, CDR2 SNEGSKA (reference sequence). CDR3 nucleotides: TGCAGTGCTGGCGGGGTGGCTAGCGGGAGGGCCTTGTACGAGCAGTACTTC. Its translation: CSAGGVASGRALYEQYF.

This chain joins TRBV5-1 and TRBJ2-5; D possibly corresponds to TRBD1 (6 bases). CDR3 length equals 14 residues. Trimming removed 4 bases from V and 5 bases from J, with 15 bases in between. Germline V gene sequence: CDR1 SGHRS, CDR2 YFSETQ. In DNA, the CDR3 is TGCGCCAGCAGCGACGGGACATTCGGGGAGACCCAGTACTTC. Its protein is CASSDGTFGETQYF. The full variable domain, in which reference TRBV5-1 and TRBJ2-5 provide the parts outside the CDR3, is KAGVTQTPRYLIKTRGQQVTLSCSPISGHRSVSWYQQTPGQGLQFLFEYFSETQRNKGNFPGRFSGRQFSNSRSEMNVSTLELGDSALYLCASSDGTFGETQYFGPGTRLLVL.